This entry lists 20 T cell receptor beta chains sequenced from one sample in a study of technical replicates of blood from a few donors. Clones were sequenced by immunoSEQ multiplex PCR, and TCRdb holds only the in-frame ones, with some missing. The sample yields some 56,000 clones, about 96% seen once. Input material: PBMCs. The receptors derive from a human donor in good health. Some clones in this sample may be carry-over from other donors' samples.

The chain links TRBV30 to TRBJ2-1, with D unclear. The germline gives CDR1 GTSNPN, CDR2 SVGIG (reference sequence). CDR3 size: 12 residues. V lost 1 base and J 8 bases, leaving 9 bases between the germline ends. CDR3 coding DNA: TGTGCCTGGAGTGGGCAACACGATGAGCAGTTCTTC. Residues: CAWSGQHDEQFF.

Points on this clone: One junction end does not reproduce the germline sequence, and a read error may be involved. CDR3 loop: CSLDSRNEQFF. The DNA of the CDR3 is TGCAGCCTTGACAGTCGCAATGAGCAGTTCTTC. The rearrangement links TRBV29-1 to TRBJ2-1; tentatively, D is TRBD1 (5 bases). The CDR3 consists of 11 residues. The germline CDR1 and CDR2 sequences are SQVTM and ANQGSEA.

The chain has TRBV11-3 and TRBJ2-3; 9 nucleotides line up with TRBD2. V gave up 5 bases and J gave up 0 bases; unmatched junction bases: 12. This CDR3 has 18 residues. Germline V gene lookup returns CDR1 SGHNT and CDR2 YENEEA. CDR3 sequence reads: CASSLGLARSTSTDTQYF. The DNA for the CDR3 is TGTGCCAGCAGCCTAGGACTAGCGCGAAGCACTAGCACAGATACGCAGTATTTT.

V gene TRBV9 combines with J gene TRBJ1-6; D is unresolved. Trimming stripped 4 bases from V and 5 bases from J, with 16 bases between. CDR1 SGDLS and CDR2 YYNGEE come from the germline V gene. This CDR3 comprises 16 residues. The chain's CDR3 is CASSPTPQENNSPLHF. CDR3 nucleotide sequence: TGTGCCAGCAGCCCCACCCCCCAAGAGAATAATTCACCCCTCCACTTT.

V and J are TRBV7-6 and TRBJ2-5; TRBD1 agrees at 10 bases. V dropped 5 bases and J dropped 3; count of bases not matched to a gene: 6. The CDR3 loop spans 15 amino acids. The germline gives CDR1 SGHVS, CDR2 FNYEAQ. The CDR3 loop reads CASSSRDRGEETQYF. The CDR3 DNA reads TGTGCCAGCAGCAGCCGGGACAGGGGCGAAGAGACCCAGTACTTC.

The chain carries TRBV29-1 and TRBJ2-5, with 11 nucleotides matching TRBD2. This CDR3 comprises 15 residues. V gave up 6 bases and J gave up 1 base; unmatched junction bases: 7. Germline V lookup: CDR1 SQVTM, CDR2 ANQGSEA. CDR3 residues: CSVVRLAGFQETQYF. The CDR3 DNA reads TGCAGCGTCGTCCGACTAGCGGGGTTCCAAGAGACCCAGTACTTC. The full variable domain, in which reference TRBV29-1 and TRBJ2-5 provide the parts outside the CDR3, is SAVISQKPSRDICQRGTSLTIQCQVDSQVTMMFWYRQQPGQSLTLIATANQGSEATYESGFVIDKFPISRPNLTFSTLTVSNMSPEDSSIYLCSVVRLAGFQETQYFGPGTRLLVL.

This clone is a singleton in its sample. The chain combines TRBV19 with TRBJ1-3; D call uncertain. Germline-derived CDR1 and CDR2 are LNHDA and SQIVND (reference sequence). V lost 5 bases and J lost 4, with 18 bases in between. The CDR3 has 16 residues. In nucleotides, the CDR3 is TGTGCCAGTAGTCCTCCGGTGACCTCGGGAGGAAACACCATATATTTT. Residues: CASSPPVTSGGNTIYF.

This chain uses TRBV7-2 with TRBJ2-3; D may be TRBD2 (6 bases). The germline V gene has CDR1 SGHTA and CDR2 FQGNSA. The CDR3 contains 14 residues. V was cut by 9 bases and J by 4 bases, with 17 bases left in between. CDR3 DNA sequence: TGTGCCAGTTCAATGGACTATACGGCAGATACGCAGTATTTT. The encoded protein is CASSMDYTADTQYF.

This clone appeared once. The chain has TRBV10-3 and TRBJ1-6, with a weak D call TRBD1 (5 bases). Trimming left V 5 bases short and J 4 bases short, with 9 bases between. This CDR3 has 14 amino acids. The germline CDR1 and CDR2 sequences are ENHRY and SYGVKD. In DNA form, the CDR3 reads TGTGCCATCAGTTTGACAGATTATAATTCACCCCTCCACTTT. Encoded protein: CAISLTDYNSPLHF.

The CDR3 DNA reads as TGTGCCAGTTCTCCTGAGCACTCTGGAAACACCATATATTTT. Protein sequence: CASSPEHSGNTIYF. The rearrangement joins TRBV6-5 to TRBJ1-3; D not resolved. CDR3 length: 14 amino acids. Trimming stripped 9 bases from V and 0 bases from J, with 12 bases between. Germline CDR1 and CDR2: MNHEY and SVGAGI.

This chain links TRBV6-5 with TRBJ1-3; no firm D call. Per germline, CDR1 MNHEY and CDR2 SVGAGI. V shed 0 bases and J shed 3 bases, with 9 bases lying between them. The CDR3 is 15 amino acids. The CDR3 here is CASSYSPRGGNTIYF. CDR3 nucleotide sequence: TGTGCCAGCAGTTACTCACCCCGCGGTGGAAACACCATATATTTT.

The V gene is TRBV29-1, the J gene TRBJ1-1; D perhaps matches TRBD1 (6 bases). The CDR3 sequence is 13 residues long. Germline V gene lookup returns CDR1 SQVTM and CDR2 ANQGSEA. V shed 5 bases and J shed 8 bases, with 18 bases lying between them. CDR3 sequence (DNA): TGCAGCGTTTTTGGACGGGGGGCGGCCGAAGCTTTCTTT. It specifies CSVFGRGAAEAFF.

The chain recombines TRBV27 with TRBJ2-7; D might be TRBD2 (5 bases). V lost 2 bases and J 4 bases, leaving 9 bases between the germline ends. The CDR3 runs 13 residues. In germline, CDR1 is MNHEY, CDR2 SMNVEV (reference sequence). The CDR3 DNA sequence: TGTGCCAGCAGTTTAAGGAGAGGGTACGAGCAGTACTTC. Translated, it gives CASSLRRGYEQYF.

This rearrangement joins TRBV6-6 to TRBJ1-6; D is perhaps TRBD1 (5 bases). V dropped 0 bases and J dropped 8 bases, with 11 bases sitting between them. CDR1 MNHNY and CDR2 SVGAGI come from the germline V gene (reference sequence). The CDR3 runs 15 residues. The CDR3 sequence: CASSYSIGEDSPLHF. The CDR3 DNA is TGTGCCAGCAGTTACTCGATAGGGGAGGATTCACCCCTCCACTTT.

The CDR3 loop reads CASSLSRGDYNEQFF. The CDR3 bases are TGTGCCAGCAGTTTATCTCGGGGAGACTACAATGAGCAGTTCTTC. This chain connects TRBV27 to TRBJ2-1, with D possibly TRBD2 on 5 matching bases. Per germline, CDR1 MNHEY and CDR2 SMNVEV (reference sequence). Trimming took off 0 bases at V and 3 bases at J, with 9 bases between the two ends. CDR3 length equals 15 residues.

The chain employs TRBV7-9 and TRBJ1-6; D gene ambiguous. Deletions cut 1 base from V and 10 bases from J, with 8 bases between. CDR1 and CDR2 (germline): SEHNR, FQNEAQ (reference sequence). The CDR3 has 13 residues. The CDR3 spells CASSLDSGSPLHF. In DNA, the CDR3 is TGTGCCAGCAGCTTAGATAGCGGGTCACCCCTCCACTTT. Drawing the rest from reference TRBV7-9 and TRBJ1-6, the complete variable domain is DTGVSQNPRHKITKRGQNVTFRCDPISEHNRLYWYRQTLGQGPEFLTYFQNEAQLEKSRLLSDRFSAERPKGSFSTLEIQRTEQGDSAMYLCASSLDSGSPLHFGNGTRLTVT.

V gene TRBV11-2 combines with J gene TRBJ1-2; the match to TRBD1 covers 7 bases. The length of the CDR3 is 14 residues. V shed 2 bases and J 8 bases; nucleotides not matched to a gene: 8. Germline V CDR1 and CDR2: SGHAT, FQNNGV. DNA of the CDR3: TGTGCCAGCAGCTTACGTGGGACAGTCGAGGGCTACACCTTC. Translating it yields CASSLRGTVEGYTF.

This sequence joins TRBV9 and TRBJ1-5; 8 bases are a match to TRBD1. There are 15 residues in the CDR3. The germline CDR1 and CDR2 sequences are SGDLS and YYNGEE. The trim removed 0 bases at V and 4 bases at J, leaving 3 bases unmatched. CDR3 bases: TGTGCCAGCAGCGTAGAAGGACAGGGTAATCAGCCCCAGCATTTT. Translating it yields CASSVEGQGNQPQHF.

This clone was observed a single time. This chain connects TRBV7-2 to TRBJ2-7; the match to TRBD2 covers 7 bases. The CDR3 covers 14 residues. Per the germline V gene, CDR1 is SGHTA and CDR2 is FQGNSA. The trim removed 4 bases at V and 6 bases at J, leaving 9 bases unmatched. Here the CDR3 reads CASSSLAGVSEQYF. Here the CDR3 DNA reads TGTGCCAGCAGCTCCCTTGCGGGGGTATCCGAGCAGTACTTC.

The genes are TRBV4-3 and TRBJ2-7; tentatively, D is TRBD2 (5 bases). The CDR3 has 15 residues. CDR1 LGHNA and CDR2 YSLEER come from the germline V gene. V shed 0 bases and J shed 3 bases, with 12 bases lying between them. CDR3 sequence: CASSQDGSQYYEQYF. The CDR3 DNA follows: TGCGCCAGCAGCCAAGATGGGAGCCAATACTACGAGCAGTACTTC.